This entry concerns a single TCR beta chain. Its antigen is undetermined. This sample is part of a study of OX40 agonist ivuxolimab in advanced cancers. Study details: The drug used for patients, ivuxolimab, was an agonistic anti-OX40 (CD134) antibody. Partial responses were achieved by three patients, of whom one had hepatocellular carcinoma and two had cutaneous melanoma.

Patients were ruled out by autoimmune disease history or systemic immunosuppression. The data were produced by immunoSEQ multiplex PCR, yet TCRdb's version contains in-frame clones alone and is incomplete. The sample comprises about 80,000 clones, approximately 84% of which are singletons, and approximately 25% rests with the top ten. CDR3 size: 17 residues. CDR1 and CDR2 (germline): LNHDA, SQIVND (reference sequence). V was pared by 4 bases and J by 3 bases, with 12 bases of the junction left unmatched. Study observations and caveats: Averaged across samples, CD8+ T cells carried more expanded clones than CD4+ did.

The chain has TRBV19 and TRBJ2-7; TRBD2 matches at 10 bases. This clonotype was obtained from an adult with an advanced solid tumor such as melanoma, head and neck, liver or kidney cancer. The source material was CD4+ or CD8+ T cells sorted from blood, sampled in a trial of the OX40 agonist ivuxolimab. In DNA form, the CDR3 reads TGTGCCAGTAGTAGATCCCCTCTAGCGGGGGTAGTCTACGAGCAGTACTTC. Protein: CASSRSPLAGVVYEQYF.